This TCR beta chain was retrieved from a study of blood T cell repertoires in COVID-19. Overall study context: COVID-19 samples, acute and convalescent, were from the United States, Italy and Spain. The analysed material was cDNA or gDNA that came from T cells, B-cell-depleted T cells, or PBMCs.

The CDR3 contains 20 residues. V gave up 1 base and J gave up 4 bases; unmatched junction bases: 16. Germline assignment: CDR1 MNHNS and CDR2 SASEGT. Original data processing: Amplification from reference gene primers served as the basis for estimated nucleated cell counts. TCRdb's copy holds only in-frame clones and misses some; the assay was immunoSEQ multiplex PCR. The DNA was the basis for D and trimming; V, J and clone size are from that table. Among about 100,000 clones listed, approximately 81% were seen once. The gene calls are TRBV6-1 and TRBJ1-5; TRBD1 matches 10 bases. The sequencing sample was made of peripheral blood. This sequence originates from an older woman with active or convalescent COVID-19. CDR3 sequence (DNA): TGTGCCAGCAGTGAAGGCTTCGGGACAGGGGTCTCGGTGTGGAATCAGCCCCAGCATTTT. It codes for CASSEGFGTGVSVWNQPQHF.